This entry describes one TCR beta chain. In the original analysis: Reference gene primer amplification gave estimated nucleated cell counts. Produced via immunoSEQ multiplex PCR; TCRdb's table is partial and in-frame only. That table gives V, J and clone size, and the DNA gave D and trimming. The repertoire holds more than 150,000 clones, with approximately 80% as singletons. Trimming pared 7 bases from V and 5 bases from J, leaving 10 bases between. This CDR3 spans 12 amino acids. The V gene's germline CDR1 is SGHAT and CDR2 FQNNGV. This specimen belongs to a study of blood T cell repertoires in COVID-19. Study-wide background: Some COVID-19 samples were acute and others convalescent; all came from the United States, Italy and Spain.

The source material was peripheral blood. This TCR was sampled from a woman in her sixties with acute or convalescent COVID-19. V usage is TRBV11-2 and J usage is TRBJ2-3, with D possibly TRBD1 on 6 matching bases. The CDR3, as DNA: TGTGCCAGCAATCAGGACAGAGATACGCAGTATTTT. Translated, it gives CASNQDRDTQYF.